Presented here are 32 T cell receptor beta chains from one specimen sequenced in a study of blood T cell repertoires in COVID-19. Produced via immunoSEQ multiplex PCR; TCRdb's table is partial and in-frame only. The table records under 130,000 clones, 80% to 90% of them present only once. Sequenced: peripheral blood. The receptors come from a woman older than 75 with acute or convalescent COVID-19.

The rearrangement links TRBV11-2 to TRBJ2-1; the match to TRBD2 covers 7 bases. Germline loops: CDR1 SGHAT, CDR2 FQNNGV. The CDR3 is 16 amino acids. The ends lost 5 bases at V and 6 bases at J; junction bases unmatched: 13. The CDR3 DNA follows: TGTGCCAGCAGCGTAGTTTCTAGCGGCATATTCAATGAGCAGTTCTTC. Its translation is CASSVVSSGIFNEQFF. The full variable domain, completed using reference TRBV11-2 and TRBJ2-1, is EAGVAQSPRYKIIEKRQSVAFWCNPISGHATLYWYQQILGQGPKLLIQFQNNGVVDDSQLPKDRFSAERLKGVDSTLKIQPAKLEDSAVYLCASSVVSSGIFNEQFFGPGTRLTVL.

The table lists this clone with a count of one. V is TRBV5-1 and J is TRBJ2-3, with 11 bases fitting TRBD1. The germline V gene encodes CDR1 SGHRS and CDR2 YFSETQ. This CDR3 has 16 residues. V lost 1 base to trimming and J lost 4 bases; unmatched junction nucleotides: 5. CDR3 coding DNA: TGCGCCAGCAGCTTGACCTGGACAGGGGGCTCAGATACGCAGTATTTT. This gives the protein CASSLTWTGGSDTQYF.

V is TRBV5-1 and J is TRBJ2-7; TRBD2 agrees at 11 bases. Germline V gene sequence: CDR1 SGHRS, CDR2 YFSETQ. The J segment lost 7 bases and the V segment lost 3 bases, leaving 9 bases of the junction unmatched. The CDR3 has 15 amino acids. The CDR3 nucleotides read TGCGCCAGCAGCTCCATAGCGGGGGGGCCTGGGGAGCAGTACTTC. Its translation: CASSSIAGGPGEQYF.

The chain is built from TRBV30 and TRBJ2-2; D unresolved. Germline loops: CDR1 GTSNPN, CDR2 SVGIG (reference sequence). This CDR3 region has 14 residues. The germline V and J ends were trimmed by 3 bases and 2 bases, with 10 bases remaining between them. As DNA, the CDR3 is TGTGCCTGGAGCGATGCAGGAAACACCGGGGAGCTGTTTTTT. Translating gives CAWSDAGNTGELFF.

The rearrangement joins TRBV5-4 to TRBJ1-2; 7 nucleotides line up with TRBD1. With 2 bases clipped from V and 8 bases from J, the junction kept 9 bases outside the gene matches. The CDR3 length is 14 residues. Germline V gene lookup returns CDR1 SGHNT and CDR2 YYREEE (reference sequence). CDR3 in amino acids: CASSFGQANVGYTF. The CDR3, as DNA: TGTGCCAGCAGCTTTGGACAGGCCAATGTCGGCTACACCTTC.

The chain joins TRBV6-1 to TRBJ1-3, with D maybe TRBD1 (6 bases). Trimming cost V 2 bases and J 2 bases, with 13 bases left between them. The germline CDR1 and CDR2 sequences are MNHNS and SASEGT. The CDR3 is 16 amino acids. CDR3 DNA sequence: TGTGCCAGCAGTGAACCCACAGGGTGGGCTGGAAACACCATATATTTT. Translated, it gives CASSEPTGWAGNTIYF.

This sequence joins TRBV25-1 and TRBJ1-6; 10 bases line up with TRBD1. CDR1 and CDR2 (germline): MGHDK, SYGVNS. After removal of 1 base from V and 8 bases from J, the junction contained 5 bases not matched to a gene. CDR3 length: 16 residues. DNA for the CDR3: TGTGCCAGCAGTGAATCCTTAGACAGGGGGCATTCACCCCTCCACTTT. It is translated as CASSESLDRGHSPLHF.

This chain links TRBV15 with TRBJ2-5; 10 nucleotides line up with TRBD1. The V and J ends lost 3 bases and 1 base, in that order; junction bases with no gene match: 8. There are 17 residues in the CDR3. CDR1 LNHNV and CDR2 YYDKDF come from the germline V gene (reference sequence). CDR3 bases: TGTGCCACCAGCAGGGGTACGACAGGGGGCGGCCAAGAGACCCAGTACTTC. It yields the protein CATSRGTTGGGQETQYF.

CDR3 DNA sequence: TGTGCCAGCAGTCAATGGACAGGGTTAAATGGCTACACCTTC. The encoded protein is CASSQWTGLNGYTF. The chain employs TRBV6-2 or TRBV6-3 and TRBJ1-2; the match to TRBD1 covers 8 bases. Germline loops: CDR1 MNHEY, CDR2 SVGEGT. This CDR3 is 14 amino acids long. The V and J ends lost 5 bases and 6 bases, in that order; junction bases with no gene match: 8.

This chain connects TRBV5-4 to TRBJ2-7; 11 nucleotides line up with TRBD2. The CDR3 loop spans 18 amino acids. Germline V lookup: CDR1 SGHNT, CDR2 YYREEE (reference sequence). The trim removed 0 bases at V and 3 bases at J, leaving 11 bases unmatched. CDR3 coding DNA: TGTGCCAGCAGCTTGGGAGGGCTAGCGGGGGGTCACGGCTACGAGCAGTACTTC. It specifies CASSLGGLAGGHGYEQYF.

The J gene is TRBJ2-1, the V gene TRBV11-2, with 7 bases lining up with TRBD1. From germline, CDR1 is SGHAT and CDR2 FQNNGV. The CDR3 has 20 residues. V dropped 0 bases and J dropped 8; count of bases not matched to a gene: 22. The CDR3 bases are TGTGCCAGCAGCTTAGACACCTGGGGTCCAACAGGGGTCTTGGGCGATGAGCAGTTCTTC. It yields the protein CASSLDTWGPTGVLGDEQFF.

The chain is built from TRBV12-3 or TRBV12-4 and TRBJ1-2; no clear D. CDR3 length: 11 residues. Trimming took 4 bases from V and 5 from J, leaving 5 bases between them. The CDR3 here is CASSYGYGYTF. For the CDR3, the DNA is TGTGCCAGCAGTTACGGGTATGGCTACACCTTC.

The gene calls are TRBV30 and TRBJ2-7; 8 bases line up with TRBD1. Germline V CDR1 and CDR2: GTSNPN, SVGIG (reference sequence). The CDR3 has 13 residues. V trimming: 3 bases; J trimming: 0 bases; junction bases outside the gene matches: 1. The CDR3 coding sequence is TGTGCCTGGAGGACAGGGGTCTCCTACGAGCAGTACTTC. This sequence encodes CAWRTGVSYEQYF.

The CDR3 sequence: CASSLDGTGRTYEQYF. The CDR3, as DNA: TGTGCCAGCAGCTTGGATGGGACAGGGAGAACCTACGAGCAGTACTTC. The V gene is TRBV5-6, the J gene TRBJ2-7; 9 positions agree with TRBD1. Germline CDR1 SGHDT, CDR2 YYEEEE. V shed 0 bases and J 2 bases; nucleotides not matched to a gene: 6. The CDR3 spans 16 residues. The full variable domain, in which reference TRBV5-6 and TRBJ2-7 provide the parts outside the CDR3, is DAGVTQSPTHLIKTRGQQVTLRCSPKSGHDTVSWYQQALGQGPQFIFQYYEEEERQRGNFPDRFSGHQFPNYSSELNVNALLLGDSALYLCASSLDGTGRTYEQYFGPGTRLTVT.

On this clone: The sample has other DNA sequences that encode this CDR3 too. The chain uses TRBV5-6 and TRBJ1-5; D perhaps matches TRBD1 (6 bases). The germline V gene has CDR1 SGHDT and CDR2 YYEEEE. The length of the CDR3 is 13 residues. Trimming stripped 0 bases from V and 5 bases from J, with 6 bases between. The chain's CDR3 is CASSLDRDQPQHF. The CDR3, as DNA: TGTGCCAGCAGCTTGGACAGGGATCAGCCCCAGCATTTT.

The chain has TRBV5-1 and TRBJ1-6; D gene uncertain. The V gene's germline CDR1 is SGHRS and CDR2 YFSETQ. V dropped 4 bases and J dropped 5 bases, with 13 bases sitting between them. The CDR3 extends over 15 amino acids. The CDR3 loop reads CASSPGGPNNSPLHF. CDR3 nucleotides: TGCGCCAGCAGCCCCGGAGGGCCCAATAATTCACCCCTCCACTTT.

The chain is built from TRBV6-1 and TRBJ1-5; TRBD1 is a possible D gene (5 bases). The CDR3 covers 13 residues. Trimming shortened V by 3 bases and J by 6 bases, and 9 bases separated the two germline ends. CDR1 is MNHNS and CDR2 is SASEGT in the germline V gene. The DNA of the CDR3 is TGTGCCAGCAGTGATGCAGGGTCTCAGCCCCAGCATTTT. Encoded protein: CASSDAGSQPQHF.

This chain joins TRBV30 and TRBJ2-3, with D perhaps TRBD2 (7 bases). Per germline, CDR1 GTSNPN and CDR2 SVGIG (reference sequence). The CDR3 runs to 16 residues. Trimming took 2 bases from V and 0 from J, leaving 15 bases between them. In DNA form, the CDR3 reads TGTGCCTGGAGTAATGGGGGCGGGAGAAGCACAGATACGCAGTATTTT. Amino acids: CAWSNGGGRSTDTQYF.

The chain joins TRBV24-1 to TRBJ2-7; TRBD1 matches at 7 bases. The CDR3 runs to 14 residues. V shed 4 bases, J shed 7 bases, and the junction held 9 bases outside the gene matches. Germline values: CDR1 KGHDR, CDR2 SFDVKD. This CDR3 reads CATSDTGQPLEQYF. Here the CDR3 DNA reads TGTGCCACCAGTGACACGGGACAGCCCCTGGAGCAGTACTTC.

The chain recombines TRBV6-5 with TRBJ2-5; 9 nucleotides agree with TRBD1. This CDR3 has 13 amino acids. V lost 5 bases to trimming and J lost 5 bases; unmatched junction nucleotides: 3. Per germline, CDR1 MNHEY and CDR2 SVGAGI. CDR3 nucleotide sequence: TGTGCCAGCAGTCGGACAGGGGAGGAGACCCAGTACTTC. Translation gives CASSRTGEETQYF.

The gene calls are TRBV18 and TRBJ2-7, with D tentatively TRBD1 (5 bases). Germline loops: CDR1 KGHSH, CDR2 LQKENI. V lost 0 bases, J lost 1 base, and 13 bases lay in between. This CDR3 region has 16 residues. The CDR3 bases are TGTGCCAGCTCACCACCAGGCAGGGTGTCTTCCTACGAGCAGTACTTC. This codes for CASSPPGRVSSYEQYF.

The V and J genes are TRBV27 and TRBJ2-3; the D is unclear. This CDR3 is 14 amino acids long. CDR1 is MNHEY and CDR2 is SMNVEV in the germline V gene (reference sequence). Trimming removed 2 bases from V and 0 bases from J, with 6 bases in between. The CDR3 spells CASSLGQSTDTQYF. CDR3 sequence (DNA): TGTGCCAGCAGTTTAGGGCAGAGCACAGATACGCAGTATTTT.

This chain uses TRBV27 with TRBJ1-5; the match to TRBD1 covers 9 bases. CDR3 length equals 16 residues. CDR1 is MNHEY and CDR2 is SMNVEV in the germline V gene (reference sequence). The V gene end was trimmed by 3 bases and the J gene end by 4 bases; junction bases not matched to a gene: 7. In DNA form, the CDR3 reads TGTGCCAGCAGTTTTCAAGGGACAGGGAAGAATCAGCCCCAGCATTTT. Its protein product is CASSFQGTGKNQPQHF.

This sequence joins TRBV5-1 and TRBJ2-1, with TRBD1 matching 8 bases. The CDR3 runs to 16 residues. Germline V gene sequence: CDR1 SGHRS, CDR2 YFSETQ. Germline trimming cut 4 bases from V and 10 bases from J; bases unmatched to any gene: 16. The CDR3 DNA is TGCGCCAGCAGCCCCGGTGGGCAGGGGGCTAATGCGGAGCAGTTCTTC. The encoded protein is CASSPGGQGANAEQFF.

The chain uses TRBV7-9 and TRBJ2-1, with a tentative D call TRBD1 (6 bases). Germline CDR1 SEHNR, CDR2 FQNEAQ (reference sequence). The length of the CDR3 is 12 residues. Trimming left V 7 bases short and J 15 bases short, with 19 bases between. Here the CDR3 DNA reads TGTGCCAGCAAAGAGGGACAAGACGGTTCGTTCTTC. Protein: CASKEGQDGSFF.

V usage is TRBV7-7 and J usage is TRBJ2-5; D is uncertain. There are 14 residues in the CDR3. CDR1 SSHAT and CDR2 FNYEAQ come from the germline V gene (reference sequence). V was shortened by 1 base and J by 4 bases, with 10 bases between the two germline ends. CDR3 sequence: CASSLGALPETQYF. The CDR3 DNA reads TGTGCCAGCAGCTTAGGGGCTCTCCCAGAGACCCAGTACTTC.

The chain carries TRBV5-1 and TRBJ2-3, with 10 nucleotides matching TRBD2. The germline gives CDR1 SGHRS, CDR2 YFSETQ. The CDR3 consists of 16 residues. Trimming took 1 base from V and 1 from J; bases not matched to a gene: 3. The CDR3 region is CASSLLLAGGTDTQYF. The CDR3 DNA is TGCGCCAGCAGCTTGCTGCTAGCGGGGGGCACAGATACGCAGTATTTT. The full variable domain, rest sourced from reference TRBV5-1 and TRBJ2-3, is KAGVTQTPRYLIKTRGQQVTLSCSPISGHRSVSWYQQTPGQGLQFLFEYFSETQRNKGNFPGRFSGRQFSNSRSEMNVSTLELGDSALYLCASSLLLAGGTDTQYFGPGTRLTVL.

This rearrangement joins TRBV19 to TRBJ1-6, with D possibly matching TRBD1 (5 bases). The CDR3 covers 15 residues. Germline loops: CDR1 LNHDA, CDR2 SQIVND (reference sequence). V dropped 5 bases and J dropped 6 bases, with 14 bases sitting between them. CDR3 nucleotides: TGTGCCAGTAGTTCGGACGGGGGATCTAATTCACCCCTCCACTTT. It specifies CASSSDGGSNSPLHF.

The CDR3 coding sequence is TGTGCCAGCAGTAAAGGGGTGTTGGAGGCGTATGCTTTCTTT. Protein sequence: CASSKGVLEAYAFF. The chain recombines TRBV2 with TRBJ1-1; D perhaps matches TRBD1 (5 bases). V was pared by 5 bases and J by 11 bases, with 21 bases between. The germline V gene encodes CDR1 SNHLY and CDR2 FYNNEI. The CDR3 has 14 amino acids.

The chain combines TRBV5-1 with TRBJ1-5; D unresolved. The V and J ends lost 3 bases and 3 bases respectively, with 7 bases between them. Germline V gives CDR1 SGHRS, CDR2 YFSETQ. The CDR3 sequence is 13 residues long. CDR3 region: CASSYGDNQPQHF. DNA for the CDR3: TGCGCCAGCAGCTATGGAGACAATCAGCCCCAGCATTTT.

The CDR3 region has the DNA TGTGCCAGCAGCGCGGGACTCTACACCGGGGAGCTGTTTTTT. This encodes CASSAGLYTGELFF. V is TRBV7-2 and J is TRBJ2-2; a possible D gene is TRBD2 (6 bases). Germline V gene lookup returns CDR1 SGHTA and CDR2 FQGNSA. Trimming took 5 bases from V and 3 from J, leaving 10 bases between them. The CDR3 is 14 residues long.

The rearrangement links TRBV2 to TRBJ2-1; D unresolved. Germline CDR1 SNHLY, CDR2 FYNNEI. The CDR3 totals 14 residues. Trimming stripped 1 base from V and 7 bases from J, with 11 bases between. The CDR3 here is CASSEGLPTNEQFF. The CDR3 region has the DNA TGTGCCAGCAGTGAAGGACTGCCCACGAATGAGCAGTTCTTC. Full variable domain (remainder filled in from reference TRBV2 and TRBJ2-1): EPEVTQTPSHQVTQMGQEVILRCVPISNHLYFYWYRQILGQKVEFLVSFYNNEISEKSEIFDDQFSVERPDGSNFTLKIRSTKLEDSAMYFCASSEGLPTNEQFFGPGTRLTVL.